A single sample gave rise to the 15 T cell receptor beta chains below, sequenced in a study of blood T cell repertoires in COVID-19 (dated by TCRdb to 2018 to 2021). Receptor libraries were prepared by the immunoSEQ multiplex PCR assay. Held by TCRdb, this immuneACCESS table contains in-frame sequences only and omits some clones. Under half of the omission traces to an unresolved V gene where checked; the cause of the rest is unknown. The sample has about 190,000 clones on record, nearly 90% of them singletons. Roughly a fifth of the sample belongs to the ten largest clones. The sequencing sample was made of peripheral blood. The receptors here all came from a man in his 60s with active or convalescent COVID-19.

The chain combines TRBV19 with TRBJ2-5; 12 bases are a match to TRBD2. This CDR3 is built from 16 residues. Germline lookup yields CDR1 LNHDA and CDR2 SQIVND (reference sequence). Trimming cost V 8 bases and J 2 bases; bases outside gene matches: 9. The CDR3 region is CASAGTSGFLQETQYF. CDR3 sequence (DNA): TGTGCCAGTGCCGGGACTAGCGGGTTTCTACAAGAGACCCAGTACTTC. Variable domain in full (rest from reference TRBV19 and TRBJ2-5): DGGITQSPKYLFRKEGQNVTLSCEQNLNHDAMYWYRQDPGQGLRLIYYSQIVNDFQKGDIAEGYSVSREKKESFPLTVTSAQKNPTAFYLCASAGTSGFLQETQYFGPGTRLLVL.

The chain recombines TRBV6-5 with TRBJ2-7; 7 positions match TRBD1. This CDR3 is built from 12 residues. Germline CDR1 MNHEY, CDR2 SVGAGI. Germline trimming cut 8 bases from V and 2 bases from J; bases unmatched to any gene: 3. CDR3 protein: CASRDSPYEQYF. The CDR3 nucleotides read TGTGCCAGCCGGGACAGCCCCTACGAGCAGTACTTC.

The V call is TRBV6-5, the J call TRBJ1-6; 9 bases align to TRBD1. The CDR3 loop spans 15 amino acids. CDR1 MNHEY and CDR2 SVGAGI come from the germline V gene. Trimming at V came to 2 bases and at J to 10 bases, leaving 6 bases not matched to a gene. CDR3 sequence: CASSYRQGVNSPLHF. In DNA form, the CDR3 reads TGTGCCAGCAGTTACCGACAGGGGGTCAACTCACCCCTCCACTTT.

This chain uses TRBV20-1 with TRBJ2-2; the D gene is possibly TRBD2 (5 bases). The CDR3 sequence is 13 residues long. The V gene lost 3 bases and the J gene lost 5 bases, with 10 bases spanning the gap. From germline, CDR1 is DFQATT and CDR2 SNEGSKA (reference sequence). The CDR3 nucleotides read TGCAGTGCTAGTCATTGGGAGACCGGGGAGCTGTTTTTT. Amino acid sequence: CSASHWETGELFF.

The chain has TRBV6-5 and TRBJ1-5; a possible D gene is TRBD1 (6 bases). The CDR3 length is 12 residues. V lost 7 bases and J 6 bases, leaving 10 bases between the germline ends. Germline V CDR1 and CDR2: MNHEY, SVGAGI. The CDR3 sequence is CASNRAGQPQHF. CDR3 DNA sequence: TGTGCCAGCAACAGGGCGGGTCAGCCCCAGCATTTT.

This rearrangement joins TRBV6-5 to TRBJ2-2, with D possibly matching TRBD2 (6 bases). The CDR3 loop spans 13 amino acids. CDR1 is MNHEY, CDR2 SVGAGI, per germline. The V end was cut by 5 bases, the J end by 5 bases, with 9 bases between. CDR3 nucleotides: TGTGCCAGCAGTAAGGGAGGTACCGGGGAGCTGTTTTTT. This codes for CASSKGGTGELFF.

This rearrangement joins TRBV5-1 to TRBJ2-5, with TRBD1 matching 7 bases. With 2 bases clipped from V and 3 bases from J, the junction kept 4 bases outside the gene matches. Germline V CDR1 and CDR2: SGHRS, YFSETQ. This CDR3 spans 14 amino acids. The CDR3 DNA reads TGCGCCAGCAGCTTAAGGGACAGTGAAGAGACCCAGTACTTC. Translating it yields CASSLRDSEETQYF.

The V call is TRBV28, the J call TRBJ2-7; the D is unclear. Trimming removed 5 bases from V and 3 bases from J, with 11 bases in between. The CDR3 contains 13 residues. From germline, CDR1 is MDHEN and CDR2 SYDVKM. CDR3 bases: TGTGCCAGCAGTCTCCCCGGCGGCTACGAGCAGTACTTC. This encodes CASSLPGGYEQYF.

The chain uses TRBV6-4 and TRBJ2-6; maybe TRBD1 (5 bases). Trimming stripped 7 bases from V and 2 bases from J, with 15 bases between. CDR1 MRHNA and CDR2 SNTAGT come from the germline V gene. The length of the CDR3 is 16 residues. The DNA for the CDR3 is TGTGCCAGCAACTACCAGGGCAGGCCTGGGGCCAACGTCCTGACTTTC. It yields the protein CASNYQGRPGANVLTF.

This clone is a singleton in its sample. The rearrangement uses TRBV18 and TRBJ2-1, with 9 bases matching TRBD2. CDR3 size: 15 residues. V shed 4 bases and J 7 bases; nucleotides not matched to a gene: 8. CDR1 is KGHSH and CDR2 is LQKENI in the germline V gene. The CDR3 DNA follows: TGTGCCAGCTCACAGGGGCTAGCGGGGAAGAATGAGCAGTTCTTC. Protein sequence: CASSQGLAGKNEQFF.

DNA of the CDR3: TGTGCCAGCAGCTTACAGAGACAGGGTAATTCACCCCTCCACTTT. It translates to CASSLQRQGNSPLHF. This chain connects TRBV7-8 to TRBJ1-6; TRBD1 matches at 7 bases. Germline V gives CDR1 SGHVS, CDR2 FQNEAQ. With V trimmed by 2 bases and J by 6 bases, 4 bases remained unmatched. There are 15 residues in the CDR3.

The chain joins TRBV19 to TRBJ1-2; TRBD1 is a possible D gene (6 bases). The CDR3 loop spans 11 amino acids. The ends were cut back, 6 bases at V and 5 bases at J, with 7 bases in the middle. Germline V gene lookup returns CDR1 LNHDA and CDR2 SQIVND (reference sequence). The chain's CDR3 is CASRGTYGYTF. Here the CDR3 DNA reads TGTGCCAGTAGGGGGACATATGGCTACACCTTC.

The rearrangement uses TRBV5-1 and TRBJ1-4; tentative D call: TRBD1 (5 bases). The ends were cut back, 0 bases at V and 3 bases at J, with 9 bases in the middle. The germline CDR1 and CDR2 sequences are SGHRS and YFSETQ. The CDR3 consists of 15 residues. CDR3: CASSLAGLSNEKLFF. CDR3 in DNA: TGCGCCAGCAGCTTGGCAGGGCTGTCTAATGAAAAACTGTTTTTT.

The chain couples TRBV7-9 to TRBJ1-2; TRBD1 matches 11 bases. Trimming removed 4 bases from V and 8 bases from J; junction bases left unmatched: 15. The CDR3 is 17 residues long. Per the germline V gene, CDR1 is SEHNR and CDR2 is FQNEAQ (reference sequence). Here the CDR3 reads CASSSSVGQGGIFGYTF. CDR3 DNA sequence: TGTGCCAGCAGCTCCTCAGTGGGACAGGGGGGTATCTTCGGCTACACCTTC.

This clone was seen a handful of times. The V call is TRBV24-1, the J call TRBJ2-1; D is perhaps TRBD2 (5 bases). The V gene's germline CDR1 is KGHDR and CDR2 SFDVKD. The CDR3 covers 13 residues. V lost 4 bases and J 15 bases, leaving 18 bases between the germline ends. CDR3 residues: CATSDGADLTRFF. The CDR3 nucleotides read TGTGCCACCAGTGACGGAGCGGACCTAACCAGGTTCTTC.